This T cell receptor beta chain was captured in a study of blood T cell repertoires in COVID-19 (TCRdb year 2020). The study in broad terms: Samples from collaborators originated in the United States, Italy and Spain and spanned both the acute and convalescent phases of COVID-19. The prospective study material was composed of cDNA or gDNA derived from T cells, B-cell-depleted T cells, or PBMCs. Deeply sampled blood TCRbeta repertoires from subjects exposed to, actively infected with, or recovered from COVID-19 were included in the dataset. The repertoires were made available in a free public database intended to serve as a resource for research on the immune response to SARS-CoV-2. The samples were drawn from the first 160 participants of the ongoing ImmuneRACE study and from 950 to 1,500 subjects provided by 6 global collaborators. Sample metadata almost always included a de-identified subject ID, COVID-19 status, age in years and sex. Where available, HLA class I and class II types were taken from metadata supplied by the sample provider and were not determined by assay-based typing.

Note on this clone: The specificity of this receptor is unknown. Within one base of it there is no much larger clone, and no base qualities were kept.

CDR1 and CDR2 were assigned from the germline V gene as SGDLS and YYNGEE. V and J are trimmed by 4 bases and 6 bases, and the gene matches miss 8 bases of the junction. The CDR3 numbers 17 residues from cysteine through phenylalanine. Only CDR3 DNA is held: 51 bases, read in frame from base 1. A second Seattle source provided samples from volunteer blood donors who had recovered from COVID-19. Collaborating institutions collected whole blood in K2EDTA tubes following their own protocols. For TCRbeta analysis, collaborators shipped samples as frozen whole blood, isolated PBMCs, or DNA extracted from either of those sample types. Overall study outcomes, separate from this receptor: The amount of clinical and demographic metadata varied by source and participant and was provided uncurated.

TCRbeta CDR3 regions were amplified from genomic DNA by means of the immunoSEQ Assay, a bias-controlled multiplex PCR. Turning to the authors' computational methods: The number of nucleated cells in each sample was estimated from the amplification of reference gene primers within the assay. To quantify the absolute abundance of each unique TCRbeta CDR3 rearrangement, sequence reads were collapsed and filtered. For each sample, productive Simpson clonality was calculated as the square root of Simpson's diversity index across productive rearrangements. The table comes from immuneACCESS by way of TCRdb, which keeps in-frame sequences with V and J called. Part of the clones is missing from these tables; in studies checked, under half for an unresolved V gene and the rest for unknown reasons. D and trimming were read from the DNA, whereas the V and J calls and clone size are those reported in that table. The sample contains about 180,000 clones, approximately 90% of them found a single time. Approximately 2% of the sample goes to the ten largest clones.

Recombination joined TRBV9 with TRBJ2-1; TRBD2 lines up with 15 middle nucleotides. The TCR originated in a man aged 18 to 30 who had recovered from COVID-19. Sequencing used peripheral blood. The DNA is as follows: TGTGCCAGCAGCTCGGGGACTAGCGGGAGGTATGGCAATGAGCAGTTCTTC. Translation gives CASSSGTSGRYGNEQFF. Outside the CDR3, residues come from the reference TRBV9 and TRBJ2-1 proteins, so the full variable domain is: DSGVTQTPKHLITATGQRVTLRCSPRSGDLSVYWYQQSLDQGLQFLIQYYNGEERAKGNILERFSAQQFPDLHSELNLSSLELGDSALYFCASSSGTSGRYGNEQFFGPGTRLTVL.